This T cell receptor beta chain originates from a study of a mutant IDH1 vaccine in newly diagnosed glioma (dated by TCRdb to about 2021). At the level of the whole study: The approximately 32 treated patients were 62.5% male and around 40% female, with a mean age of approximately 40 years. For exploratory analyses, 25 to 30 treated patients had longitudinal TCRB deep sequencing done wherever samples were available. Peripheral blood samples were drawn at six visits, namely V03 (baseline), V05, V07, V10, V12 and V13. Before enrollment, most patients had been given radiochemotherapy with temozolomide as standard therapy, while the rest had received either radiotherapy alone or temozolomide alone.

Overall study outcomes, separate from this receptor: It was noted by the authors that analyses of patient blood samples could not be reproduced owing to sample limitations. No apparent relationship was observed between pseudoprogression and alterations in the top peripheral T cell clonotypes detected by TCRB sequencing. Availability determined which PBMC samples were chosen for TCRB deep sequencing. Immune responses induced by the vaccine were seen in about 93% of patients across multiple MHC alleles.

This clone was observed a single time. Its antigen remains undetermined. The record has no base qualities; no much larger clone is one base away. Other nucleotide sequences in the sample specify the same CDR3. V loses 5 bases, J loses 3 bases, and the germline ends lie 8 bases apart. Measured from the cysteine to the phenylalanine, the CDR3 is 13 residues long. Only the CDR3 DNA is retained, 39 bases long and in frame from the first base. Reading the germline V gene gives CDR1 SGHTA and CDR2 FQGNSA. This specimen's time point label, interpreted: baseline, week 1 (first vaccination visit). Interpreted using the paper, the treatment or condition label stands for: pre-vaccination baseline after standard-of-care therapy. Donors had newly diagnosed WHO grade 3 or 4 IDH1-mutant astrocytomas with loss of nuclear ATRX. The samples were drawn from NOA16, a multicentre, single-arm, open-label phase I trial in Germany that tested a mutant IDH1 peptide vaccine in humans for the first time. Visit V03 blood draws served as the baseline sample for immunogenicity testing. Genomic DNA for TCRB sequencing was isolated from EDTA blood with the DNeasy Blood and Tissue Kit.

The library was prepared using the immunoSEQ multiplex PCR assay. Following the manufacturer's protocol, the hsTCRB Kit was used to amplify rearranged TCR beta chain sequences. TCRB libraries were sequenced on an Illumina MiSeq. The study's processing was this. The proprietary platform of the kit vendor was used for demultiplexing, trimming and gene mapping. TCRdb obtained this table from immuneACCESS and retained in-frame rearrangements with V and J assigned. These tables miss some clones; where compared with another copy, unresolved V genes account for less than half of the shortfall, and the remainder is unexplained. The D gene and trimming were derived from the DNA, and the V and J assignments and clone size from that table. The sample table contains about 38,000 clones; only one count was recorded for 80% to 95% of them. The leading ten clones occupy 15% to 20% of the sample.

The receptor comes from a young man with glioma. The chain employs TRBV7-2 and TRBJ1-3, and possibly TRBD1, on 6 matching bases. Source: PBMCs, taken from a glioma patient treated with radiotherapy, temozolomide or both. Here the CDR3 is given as CASSLGGGNTIYF. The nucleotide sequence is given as TGTGCCAGCAGCCTAGGGGGTGGAAACACCATATATTTT.